These 28 T cell receptor beta chains were sequenced from one sample in a study of blood T cells in healthy people across ages (dated by TCRdb to the mid-2010s). Receptors were amplified or captured by 5' RACE. The sequencer listed for this sample is Illumina HiSeq 2500. A second about 6 to 11 cycle PCR used a sample-barcoded 5' primer and a J-beta primer mix. In TCRdb, the public reads were trimmed at Q25 with fastp and aligned with MiXCR, with productive beta chains retained. When rows share a CDR3 protein, they turn into one entry using the most common DNA and genes. Within this sample are under 750,000 distinct CDR3 sequences, with around half of them counted one time only. About 26% of the sample rests with the top ten. The material sequenced was blood. The receptors originated from a man aged 80 or over in good health.

The gene calls are TRBV28 and TRBJ2-7; TRBD1 matches at 9 bases. Germline CDR1 reads MDHEN; CDR2 reads SYDVKM. V lost 6 bases, J lost 6 bases, and 12 bases stayed unmatched. The CDR3 is 15 residues long. CDR3 residues: CASRLSTGGVAEQYF. DNA for the CDR3: TGTGCCAGCAGGCTCTCGACAGGGGGTGTTGCCGAGCAGTACTTC.

This clonotype was recorded at least ten times. This chain joins TRBV6-5 and TRBJ2-7; TRBD1 agrees at 11 bases. CDR3 length: 15 residues. The V and J ends lost 1 base and 6 bases, in that order; junction bases with no gene match: 5. Germline V gene lookup returns CDR1 MNHEY and CDR2 SVGAGI. The CDR3 region is CASSYYPGQGVEQYF. The CDR3 DNA follows: TGTGCCAGCAGTTACTACCCGGGACAGGGGGTCGAGCAGTACTTC.

The CDR3 region is CASSLSPGPRRQETQYF. CDR3 DNA sequence: TGTGCCAGCAGTTTATCGCCGGGACCTAGACGCCAAGAGACCCAGTACTTC. The chain links TRBV27 to TRBJ2-5; D could derive from TRBD1 or TRBD2 (5 bases each). CDR3 length equals 17 residues. The V end lost 0 bases, the J end lost 1 base, and 15 bases lay between the germline ends. Germline V gene lookup returns CDR1 MNHEY and CDR2 SMNVEV (reference sequence).

The genes are TRBV5-1 and TRBJ2-3, with 11 nucleotides matching TRBD2. Germline CDR1 is SGHRS and CDR2 is YFSETQ. V shed 0 bases, J shed 0 bases, and the junction held 9 bases outside the gene matches. The CDR3 length is 19 residues. In DNA, the CDR3 is TGCGCCAGCAGCTTGGTGTCGGGACTAGCGGCCCGGAGCACAGATACGCAGTATTTT. It translates to CASSLVSGLAARSTDTQYF.

This clonotype was seen repeatedly, ten times or more. This sequence joins TRBV29-1 and TRBJ2-3; D tentatively fits TRBD1 or TRBD2 (5 bases each). CDR1 is SQVTM and CDR2 is ANQGSEA in the germline V gene. The CDR3 is made up of 14 amino acids. V was cut by 6 bases and J by 0 bases, with 13 bases left in between. CDR3 DNA: TGCAGCGTCGGGGCGTTTGGTAGCACAGATACGCAGTATTTT. It specifies CSVGAFGSTDTQYF.

The rearrangement links TRBV24-1 to TRBJ2-1; D possibly corresponds to TRBD1 (5 bases). V was shortened by 2 bases and J by 6 bases, with 13 bases between the two germline ends. Germline V CDR1 and CDR2: KGHDR, SFDVKD. CDR3 size: 15 residues. The CDR3 protein is CATSDSRTPCNEQFF. The DNA for the CDR3 is TGTGCCACCAGTGATTCTCGGACACCGTGCAATGAGCAGTTCTTC.

This clonotype was seen repeatedly, ten times or more. The chain has TRBV7-9 and TRBJ2-1, with D perhaps TRBD1 (6 bases). The CDR3 is made up of 15 amino acids. Per germline, CDR1 SEHNR and CDR2 FQNEAQ (reference sequence). V lost 4 bases, J lost 4 bases, and 14 bases lay in between. The CDR3 sequence: CASSSPGHNYNEQFF. CDR3 in DNA: TGTGCCAGCAGCTCTCCGGGACATAATTACAATGAGCAGTTCTTC. Full variable domain (remainder filled in from reference TRBV7-9 and TRBJ2-1): DTGVSQNPRHKITKRGQNVTFRCDPISEHNRLYWYRQTLGQGPEFLTYFQNEAQLEKSRLLSDRFSAERPKGSFSTLEIQRTEQGDSAMYLCASSSPGHNYNEQFFGPGTRLTVL.

The chain carries TRBV3-1 and TRBJ1-5; D is unresolved. This CDR3 has 16 amino acids. Germline lookup yields CDR1 LGHDT and CDR2 YNNKEL (reference sequence). V shed 1 base and J shed 3 bases, with 13 bases lying between them. The CDR3 nucleotides are TGTGCCAGCAGCCAAGGGAGTGGCCGCAACAATCAGCCCCAGCATTTT. Its protein is CASSQGSGRNNQPQHF.

J is TRBJ2-5 and V is TRBV5-1; 7 bases align to TRBD1. Unmatched junction bases numbered 13, after V lost 0 bases and J lost 5 bases. This CDR3 has 17 residues. Germline assignment: CDR1 SGHRS and CDR2 YFSETQ. The CDR3 DNA sequence: TGCGCCAGCAGCTTGGTGTTTACAGGGGCGGTGGGGGAGACCCAGTACTTC. Translation: CASSLVFTGAVGETQYF.

This clonotype was counted only a few times. The chain is built from TRBV27 and TRBJ1-2, with 7 bases lining up with TRBD1. Germline lookup yields CDR1 MNHEY and CDR2 SMNVEV (reference sequence). This CDR3 is built from 13 residues. V dropped 2 bases and J dropped 8; count of bases not matched to a gene: 5. Here the CDR3 reads CASSLKGRGGYTF. CDR3 DNA: TGTGCCAGCAGTTTAAAGGGCAGGGGGGGCTACACCTTC.

This chain connects TRBV5-1 to TRBJ1-1; D is undetermined. V was cut by 0 bases and J by 1 base, with 7 bases left in between. Germline CDR1 SGHRS, CDR2 YFSETQ. This CDR3 is 14 amino acids long. Here the CDR3 DNA reads TGCGCCAGCAGCTTGGTTTCGGCGAACACTGAAGCTTTCTTT. Translated: CASSLVSANTEAFF.

The V gene is TRBV7-8, the J gene TRBJ2-1; D is unresolved. V was pared by 2 bases and J by 8 bases, with 13 bases between. CDR1 SGHVS and CDR2 FQNEAQ come from the germline V gene. The CDR3 spans 14 residues. The CDR3 loop is CASSLSGPMDEQFF. CDR3 nucleotide sequence: TGTGCCAGCAGCTTATCTGGCCCTATGGATGAGCAGTTCTTC.

The rearrangement links TRBV20-1 to TRBJ2-7; D is possibly TRBD1 or TRBD2 (5 bases each). This CDR3 spans 15 amino acids. The V gene's germline CDR1 is DFQATT and CDR2 SNEGSKA (reference sequence). Trimming pared 1 base from V and 3 bases from J, leaving 16 bases between. CDR3: CSARGGTRALYEQYF. CDR3 DNA sequence: TGCAGTGCTAGAGGGGGGACCCGAGCCCTCTACGAGCAGTACTTC.

The J gene is TRBJ1-3, the V gene TRBV6-1; 7 bases line up with TRBD1. Germline values: CDR1 MNHNS, CDR2 SASEGT. This CDR3 contains 17 residues. The V segment lost 6 bases and the J segment 0 bases; nucleotides outside the gene matches: 11. The CDR3 nucleotides are TGTGCCAGCAGCCCTACGGTCGGACAGGCCTCTGGAAACACCATATATTTT. This translates into CASSPTVGQASGNTIYF.

This sequence joins TRBV7-9 and TRBJ1-3, with TRBD1 matching 7 bases. The germline V gene encodes CDR1 SEHNR and CDR2 FQNEAQ (reference sequence). V lost 1 base, J lost 2 bases, and 2 bases stayed unmatched. The CDR3 is 15 amino acids. CDR3 bases: TGTGCCAGCAGCTTAGGGGACAGAACTGGAAACACCATATATTTT. This gives the protein CASSLGDRTGNTIYF. Based on the CDR3 plus reference TRBV7-9 and TRBJ1-3, the full variable domain is DTGVSQNPRHKITKRGQNVTFRCDPISEHNRLYWYRQTLGQGPEFLTYFQNEAQLEKSRLLSDRFSAERPKGSFSTLEIQRTEQGDSAMYLCASSLGDRTGNTIYFGEGSWLTVV.

This clonotype came up a few times. The chain uses TRBV5-1 and TRBJ2-6; D perhaps matches TRBD1 (5 bases). Trimming took off 5 bases at V and 3 bases at J, with 12 bases between the two ends. The CDR3 is 15 amino acids. Germline-derived CDR1 and CDR2 are SGHRS and YFSETQ. CDR3 in amino acids: CASRGLASGANVLTF. CDR3 coding DNA: TGCGCCAGCAGGGGGCTTGCGAGTGGGGCCAACGTCCTGACTTTC.

The chain carries TRBV6-2 or TRBV6-3 and TRBJ2-1; 8 bases fit TRBD2. The germline gives CDR1 MNHEY, CDR2 SVGEGT. V lost 7 bases and J lost 6; bases outside the gene matches: 11. This CDR3 contains 15 residues. The CDR3 coding sequence is TGTGCCAGCAATTTCGAGGCGGGGGGCTTCAATGAGCAGTTCTTC. It codes for CASNFEAGGFNEQFF.

The J gene is TRBJ1-1, the V gene TRBV11-2; possibly TRBD1 for D (6 bases). The V end was cut by 4 bases, the J end by 7 bases, with 10 bases between. The CDR3 is 12 residues long. In germline, CDR1 is SGHAT, CDR2 FQNNGV. The CDR3 loop reads CASSSGTSEAFF. The CDR3 region has the DNA TGTGCCAGCAGCTCCGGGACAAGTGAAGCTTTCTTT. Full variable domain (rest looked up from reference TRBV11-2 and TRBJ1-1): EAGVAQSPRYKIIEKRQSVAFWCNPISGHATLYWYQQILGQGPKLLIQFQNNGVVDDSQLPKDRFSAERLKGVDSTLKIQPAKLEDSAVYLCASSSGTSEAFFGQGTRLTVV.

The V and J genes are TRBV7-9 and TRBJ1-4, with D uncertain. This CDR3 spans 11 amino acids. Germline V lookup: CDR1 SEHNR, CDR2 FQNEAQ (reference sequence). The V gene lost 4 bases and the J gene lost 12 bases, with 9 bases spanning the gap. The CDR3 coding sequence is TGTGCCAGCAGCTCCCAGTCTGAACTGTTTTTT. The encoded protein is CASSSQSELFF.

This clonotype was counted only a few times. The rearrangement links TRBV9 to TRBJ1-4; 10 bases match TRBD1. V lost 3 bases and J lost 7; bases outside the gene matches: 9. The V gene's germline CDR1 is SGDLS and CDR2 YYNGEE. This CDR3 has 16 amino acids. The CDR3 DNA follows: TGTGCCAGCAGCGCCGGTCCGGGGACAGGGGTTGAAAAACTGTTTTTT. Residues: CASSAGPGTGVEKLFF.

This clonotype was observed at least ten times. A much bigger clone sits one base away, suggesting this may be a read error. This rearrangement joins TRBV6-5 to TRBJ2-5, with D possibly matching TRBD2 (5 bases). The CDR3 runs 14 residues. V lost 5 bases and J 11 bases, leaving 21 bases between the germline ends. In germline, CDR1 is MNHEY, CDR2 SVGAGI. The CDR3 sequence: CASSTRGLPNEQYF. As DNA, the CDR3 is TGTGCCAGCAGTACCCGTGGACTCCCCAATGAGCAGTACTTC.

This chain connects TRBV5-1 to TRBJ2-5; D may be TRBD1 (6 bases). TRBJ2-7 matches the DNA end more closely, so the J call is doubtful. Germline CDR1 and CDR2: SGHRS and YFSETQ. The CDR3 is 15 amino acids. CDR3 region: CASSSPGTGYNEQYF. CDR3 nucleotides: TGCGCCAGCAGCTCACCAGGTACAGGGTATAACGAGCAGTACTTC.

The rearrangement uses TRBV28 and TRBJ2-6; TRBD2 matches at 8 bases. Germline V lookup: CDR1 MDHEN, CDR2 SYDVKM. Losses at the gene ends were 0 bases for V and 0 bases for J; bases not matched to a gene: 4. The CDR3 contains 18 residues. In nucleotides, the CDR3 is TGTGCCAGCAGTTTATGGGCGGGAGGCAGCTCTGGGGCCAACGTCCTGACTTTC. Translated: CASSLWAGGSSGANVLTF.

CDR3: CASSPLQGGENTGELFF. The CDR3 DNA sequence: TGCGCCAGCAGCCCCTTACAGGGCGGGGAGAACACCGGGGAGCTGTTTTTT. The J gene is TRBJ2-2, the V gene TRBV5-1; D is tentatively TRBD1 or TRBD2 (6 bases each). Germline V gene lookup returns CDR1 SGHRS and CDR2 YFSETQ. Trimming left V 4 bases short and J 1 base short, with 17 bases between. CDR3 length: 17 amino acids. The whole variable domain, filled in from reference TRBV5-1 and TRBJ2-2, reads KAGVTQTPRYLIKTRGQQVTLSCSPISGHRSVSWYQQTPGQGLQFLFEYFSETQRNKGNFPGRFSGRQFSNSRSEMNVSTLELGDSALYLCASSPLQGGENTGELFFGEGSRLTVL.

This clonotype has only one observation. This CDR3 reads CASRDNNGLEKLFF. DNA for the CDR3: TGTGCCAGCAGGGATAATAACGGTCTAGAAAAACTGTTTTTT. The chain employs TRBV12-3 or TRBV12-4 and TRBJ1-4; D gene ambiguous. The CDR3 extends over 14 amino acids. Trimming stripped 6 bases from V and 8 bases from J, with 16 bases between.

The chain is built from TRBV10-3 and TRBJ2-5; 10 bases fit TRBD2. The germline V gene encodes CDR1 ENHRY and CDR2 SYGVKD. The CDR3 is made up of 13 amino acids. V trimming: 10 bases; J trimming: 11 bases; junction bases outside the gene matches: 13. The CDR3 spells CATQTSGREEQYF. CDR3 nucleotides: TGTGCCACCCAGACTAGCGGGCGGGAAGAGCAGTACTTC.

V gene TRBV3-1 combines with J gene TRBJ2-7; D is uncertain. With 3 bases removed from V and 5 bases from J, the gap between germline ends came to 8 bases. CDR1 and CDR2 from the germline V gene are LGHDT and YNNKEL (reference sequence). The CDR3 spans 12 residues. CDR3 residues: CASSQSVNEQYF. CDR3 nucleotide sequence: TGTGCCAGCAGCCAGTCGGTAAACGAGCAGTACTTC.

In DNA, the CDR3 is TGTGCCAGCACCAGTCCAGCCGCACGTAAGGGGGCGAGGAAGACTGAAGCTTTCTTT. Encoded protein: CASTSPAARKGARKTEAFF. The chain uses TRBV6-2 or TRBV6-3 and TRBJ1-1; 7 bases match TRBD1. This CDR3 has 19 residues. Germline loops: CDR1 MNHEY, CDR2 SVGEGT. The trim removed 7 bases at V and 5 bases at J, leaving 25 bases unmatched.